This T cell receptor beta chain was sequenced during a study of shared clonotypes between healthy human individuals (dated by TCRdb to 2018 to 2021). About the full investigation: A couple of women and a few men aged 18 to 49 years were included in the cohort. Per donor, leukapheresis produced somewhere between about 0.8 and 9 billion PBMCs. To estimate repertoire size and how much clonotype sharing occurs between individuals, the study deeply sequenced the blood TCR repertoires of five healthy adults. For each donor, three plates each were used for CD4 naive and CD4 memory, two plates were used for CD8 naive, and one plate was used for CD8 memory. Libraries were prepared and TCR repertoires were sequenced by different laboratories using diverse techniques, in order to increase sequencing depth and limit assay-specific biases. Broad study findings and their caveats: Only blood was sampled, and tissue TCR repertoires likely differ from those in blood. Larger estimated clonotype richness was generally found for naive subsets than for memory subsets. Compared with non-shared clonotypes, clonotypes shared by all four sorted-subset donors had higher generation probabilities. Even with the large sequencing depth, rarefaction of the sorted-subset datasets indicated that sequencing was incomplete. The small number of donors limited the genetic and exposure-history diversity represented. Pairwise subsampling led to the expectation that sequencing depth would affect the degree of clonotype sharing among donors. Around 5.4% of naive CD4, 3% to 4% of naive CD8, about 2.5% of memory CD4, and 0.4% of memory CD8 clonotypes were shared across four donors.

V drops 2 bases and J drops 2 bases, leaving 13 bases in between. Spanning cysteine to phenylalanine, the CDR3 consists of 15 amino acids. The kept DNA is CDR3 alone, 45 bases in frame from the first base. CDR1 SGHAT and CDR2 FQNNGV were looked up in the germline V gene. Using the deep immunoSEQ assay, multiplex PCR amplified TCR CDR3 regions from genomic DNA. Extracted genomic DNA from each cell subset was spread evenly across all wells of several immunoSEQ 96-well plates, with each plate serving as a replicate. For sorted subsets, each replicate PCR was loaded with 150 to 250 ng genomic DNA, equivalent to some 27,000 T cell genomes. Purified libraries were measured with a Qubit 3.0 fluorometer, size-checked on a Bioanalyzer 2100, and measured again with the KAPA Library Quantification kit. A separate single-read 150-cycle Illumina NextSeq 550 flow cell was used to sequence each immunoSEQ 96-well plate. In the authors' own workflow: The immunoSEQ output contained only junctional sequences without quality scores, so filtering could not match that applied to full-length reads. Sequences were annotated with PyIR, a Python wrapper for IgBLAST v1.9, and V/J genes and CDR3 were assigned using IMGT germline references. Reads with weak V/J assignments (E-value above 1e-6), missing CDR3, stop codons, out-of-frame junctions, or ambiguous translated residues were removed. V3J clonotypes were defined as sequences sharing an identical inferred V gene, J gene, and CDR3 amino acid sequence. Percentage overlap between repertoires was calculated by dividing the number of shared unique clonotypes by the size of the smaller repertoire. Three approaches were used to assess repertoire richness: RTK rarefaction, the Chao1 estimator, and Recon v2.1 estimates of unobserved clonotypes. For all TCRbeta clonotypes obtained by the gDNA method from a handful of donors, generation probabilities were computed with OLGA. Imported from immuneACCESS, the table was reduced by TCRdb to in-frame sequences with V and J called. These copies leave out some clones; in studies compared against another copy, an unresolved V gene accounts for under half, and the cause of the remainder is not known. V and J calls and clone size are as listed in that table; D and trimming were resolved from the DNA. The sample includes about 2.4 million clones, with approximately 94% observed a single time. 0.36% of the sample is in the top ten clones.

With regard to this clone: It lacks a known antigen. No base qualities exist here, and no much larger clone lies one base off it.

The donors were healthy, HIV-negative adults who had no recently reported acute infections or vaccinations. Every donor was a Caucasian adult residing in Nashville, Tennessee, USA. Magnetic negative selection was used to enrich CD4+ T cells, after which naive cells were positively selected on CD45RA and the negative fraction became the memory subset. After blood collection by leukapheresis, PBMCs were isolated using Ficoll-Histopaque density gradient centrifugation and then cryopreserved in the vapor phase of liquid nitrogen. Purity and quantity of every magnetically sorted T cell population were checked by analytical flow cytometry. Genomic DNA was isolated from every sorted fraction and measured by UV absorbance on a Nanodrop 2000c.

The chain is made from TRBV11-2 and TRBJ2-7; a tentative D call is TRBD2 (6 bases match). The source material was naive CD4+ T cells from PBMCs. In light of the paper, this sample's cell subset or site label describes: CD45RA+ positively selected. This TCR came from a man aged 18 to 29 in good health. Some clones in this sample may be carry-over from other donors' samples. The DNA sequence is TGTGCCAGCAGCTTACGCGGGACCATCACCTACGAGCAGTACTTC. It encodes CASSLRGTITYEQYF.